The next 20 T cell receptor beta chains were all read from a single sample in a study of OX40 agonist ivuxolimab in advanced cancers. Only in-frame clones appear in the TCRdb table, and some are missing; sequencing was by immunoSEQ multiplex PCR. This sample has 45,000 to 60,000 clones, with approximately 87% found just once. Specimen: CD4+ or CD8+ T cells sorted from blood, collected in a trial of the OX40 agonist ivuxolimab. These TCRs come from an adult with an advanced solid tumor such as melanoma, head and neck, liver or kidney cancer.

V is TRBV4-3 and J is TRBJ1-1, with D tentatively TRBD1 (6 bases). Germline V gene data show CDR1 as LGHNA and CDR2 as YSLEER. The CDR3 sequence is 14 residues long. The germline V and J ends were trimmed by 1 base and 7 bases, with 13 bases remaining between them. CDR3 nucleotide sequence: TGCGCCAGCAGCCAAGCGCAGGGGAGGGGTGAAGCTTTCTTT. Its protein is CASSQAQGRGEAFF.

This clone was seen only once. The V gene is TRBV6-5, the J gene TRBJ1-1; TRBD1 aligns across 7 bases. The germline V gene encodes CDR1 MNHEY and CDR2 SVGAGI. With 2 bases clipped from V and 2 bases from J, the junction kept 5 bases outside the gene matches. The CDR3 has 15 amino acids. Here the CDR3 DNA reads TGTGCCAGCAGTTACGGCCAGGGGGGTAACACTGAAGCTTTCTTT. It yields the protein CASSYGQGGNTEAFF.

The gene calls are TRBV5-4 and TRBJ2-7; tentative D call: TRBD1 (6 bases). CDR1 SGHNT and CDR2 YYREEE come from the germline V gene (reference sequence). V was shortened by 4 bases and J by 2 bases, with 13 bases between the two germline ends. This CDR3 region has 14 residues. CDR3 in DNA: TGTGCCAGCAGCCGCCGGACAGTCGCCTACGAGCAGTACTTC. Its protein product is CASSRRTVAYEQYF.

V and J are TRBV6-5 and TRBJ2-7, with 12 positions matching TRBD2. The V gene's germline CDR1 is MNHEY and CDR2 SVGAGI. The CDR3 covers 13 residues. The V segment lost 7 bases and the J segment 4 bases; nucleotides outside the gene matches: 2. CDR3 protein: CASTSGGDYEQYF. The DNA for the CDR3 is TGTGCCAGCACTAGCGGGGGGGATTACGAGCAGTACTTC.

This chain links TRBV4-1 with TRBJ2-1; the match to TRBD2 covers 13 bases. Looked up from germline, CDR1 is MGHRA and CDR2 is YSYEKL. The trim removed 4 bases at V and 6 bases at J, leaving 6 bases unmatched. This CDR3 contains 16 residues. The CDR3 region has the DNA TGCGCCAGCAGCCCAGAGGGACTAGCGGGGCTCAATGAGCAGTTCTTC. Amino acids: CASSPEGLAGLNEQFF.

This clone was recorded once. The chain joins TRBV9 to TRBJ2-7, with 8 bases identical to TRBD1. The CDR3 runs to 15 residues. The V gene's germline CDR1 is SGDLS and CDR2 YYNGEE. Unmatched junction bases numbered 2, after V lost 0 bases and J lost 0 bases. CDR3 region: CASSVGTGSSYEQYF. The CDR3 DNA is TGTGCCAGCAGCGTAGGGACAGGGAGCTCCTACGAGCAGTACTTC.

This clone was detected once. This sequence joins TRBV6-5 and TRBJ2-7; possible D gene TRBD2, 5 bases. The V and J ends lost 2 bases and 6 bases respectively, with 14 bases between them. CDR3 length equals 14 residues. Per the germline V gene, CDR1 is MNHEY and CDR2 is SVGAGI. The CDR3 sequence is CASSYASGMAEQYF. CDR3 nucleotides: TGTGCCAGCAGTTACGCAAGCGGTATGGCCGAGCAGTACTTC.

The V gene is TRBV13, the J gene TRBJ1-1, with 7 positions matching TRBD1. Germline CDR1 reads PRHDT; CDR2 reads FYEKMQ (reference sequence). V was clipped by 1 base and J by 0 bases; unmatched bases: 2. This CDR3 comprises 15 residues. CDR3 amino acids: CASSLEGGMNTEAFF. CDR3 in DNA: TGTGCCAGCAGCTTAGAAGGGGGCATGAACACTGAAGCTTTCTTT.

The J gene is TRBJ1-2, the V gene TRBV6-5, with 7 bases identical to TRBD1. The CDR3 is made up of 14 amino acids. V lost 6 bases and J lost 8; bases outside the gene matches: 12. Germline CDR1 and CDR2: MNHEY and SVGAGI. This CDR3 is CASRKTGFRWGYTF. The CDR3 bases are TGTGCCAGCAGGAAGACAGGGTTTAGATGGGGCTACACCTTC.

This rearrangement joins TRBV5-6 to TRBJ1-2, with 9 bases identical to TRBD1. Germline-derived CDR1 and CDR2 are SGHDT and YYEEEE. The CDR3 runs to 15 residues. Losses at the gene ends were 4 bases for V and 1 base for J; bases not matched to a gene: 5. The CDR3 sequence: CASSARGQGNYGYTF. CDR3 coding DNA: TGTGCCAGCAGCGCTCGGGGACAGGGTAACTATGGCTACACCTTC.

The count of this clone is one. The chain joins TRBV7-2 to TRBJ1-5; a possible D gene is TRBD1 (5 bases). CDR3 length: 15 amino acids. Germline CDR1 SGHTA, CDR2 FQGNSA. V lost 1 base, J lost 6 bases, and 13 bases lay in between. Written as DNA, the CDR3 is TGTGCCAGCAGCTTAGGACAGCTCCCCTCTCAGCCCCAGCATTTT. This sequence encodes CASSLGQLPSQPQHF.

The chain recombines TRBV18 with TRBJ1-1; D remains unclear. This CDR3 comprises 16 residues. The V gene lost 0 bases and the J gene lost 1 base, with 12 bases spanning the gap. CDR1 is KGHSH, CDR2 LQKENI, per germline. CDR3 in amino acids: CASSPPSAGWNTEAFF. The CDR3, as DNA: TGTGCCAGCTCACCACCGAGTGCGGGATGGAACACTGAAGCTTTCTTT.

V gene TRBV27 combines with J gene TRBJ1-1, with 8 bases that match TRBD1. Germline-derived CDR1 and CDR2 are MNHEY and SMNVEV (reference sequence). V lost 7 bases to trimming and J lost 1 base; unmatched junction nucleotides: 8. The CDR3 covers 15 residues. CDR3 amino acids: CASKVTGQGNTEAFF. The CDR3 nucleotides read TGTGCCAGCAAGGTCACTGGACAGGGGAACACTGAAGCTTTCTTT.

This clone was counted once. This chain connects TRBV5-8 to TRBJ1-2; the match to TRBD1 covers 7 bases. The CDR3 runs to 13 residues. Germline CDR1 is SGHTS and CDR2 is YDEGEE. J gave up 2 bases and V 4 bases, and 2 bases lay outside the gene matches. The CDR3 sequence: CASSLQGNYGYTF. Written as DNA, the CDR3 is TGTGCCAGCAGCCTACAGGGGAACTATGGCTACACCTTC.

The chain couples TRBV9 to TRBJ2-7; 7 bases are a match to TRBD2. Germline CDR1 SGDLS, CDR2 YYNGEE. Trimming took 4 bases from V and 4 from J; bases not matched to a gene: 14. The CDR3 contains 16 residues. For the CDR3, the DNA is TGTGCCAGCAGCCCCCTAGATAGGGCTAGCGGATACGAGCAGTACTTC. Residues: CASSPLDRASGYEQYF.

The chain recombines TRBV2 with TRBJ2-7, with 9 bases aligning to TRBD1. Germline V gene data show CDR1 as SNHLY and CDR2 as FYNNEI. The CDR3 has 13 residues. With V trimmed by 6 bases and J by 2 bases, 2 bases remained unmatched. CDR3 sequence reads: CASRGQGPYEQYF. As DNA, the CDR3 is TGTGCCAGCAGGGGACAGGGCCCCTACGAGCAGTACTTC.

The CDR3 nucleotides are TGTGCCAGTAAAATAACAGGGAGAAACACTGAAGCTTTCTTT. It translates to CASKITGRNTEAFF. The chain combines TRBV19 with TRBJ1-1; tentative D call: TRBD1 (6 bases). This CDR3 contains 14 residues. Trimming shortened V by 7 bases and J by 2 bases, and 14 bases separated the two germline ends. The germline gives CDR1 LNHDA, CDR2 SQIVND (reference sequence).

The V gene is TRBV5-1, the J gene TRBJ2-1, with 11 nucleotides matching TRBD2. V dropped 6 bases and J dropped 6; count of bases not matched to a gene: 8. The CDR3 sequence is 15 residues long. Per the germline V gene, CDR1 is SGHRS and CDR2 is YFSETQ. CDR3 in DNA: TGCGCCAGCAAGAGCCTAGCGGGAGGTGGCAATGAGCAGTTCTTC. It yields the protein CASKSLAGGGNEQFF. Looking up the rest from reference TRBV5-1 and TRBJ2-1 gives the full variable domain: KAGVTQTPRYLIKTRGQQVTLSCSPISGHRSVSWYQQTPGQGLQFLFEYFSETQRNKGNFPGRFSGRQFSNSRSEMNVSTLELGDSALYLCASKSLAGGGNEQFFGPGTRLTVL.

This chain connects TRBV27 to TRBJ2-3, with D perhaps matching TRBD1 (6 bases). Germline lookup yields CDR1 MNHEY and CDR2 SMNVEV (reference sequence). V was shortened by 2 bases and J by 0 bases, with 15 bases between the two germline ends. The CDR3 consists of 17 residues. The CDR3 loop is CASSLLAVGGSTDTQYF. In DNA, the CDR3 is TGTGCCAGCAGTTTACTCGCGGTAGGGGGTAGCACAGATACGCAGTATTTT.

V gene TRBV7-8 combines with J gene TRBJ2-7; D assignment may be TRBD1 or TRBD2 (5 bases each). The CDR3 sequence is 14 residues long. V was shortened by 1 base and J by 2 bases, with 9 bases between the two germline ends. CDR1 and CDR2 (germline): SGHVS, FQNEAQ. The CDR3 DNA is TGTGCCAGCAGCTTAGGAGGGGCGGCCTACGAGCAGTACTTC. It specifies CASSLGGAAYEQYF.